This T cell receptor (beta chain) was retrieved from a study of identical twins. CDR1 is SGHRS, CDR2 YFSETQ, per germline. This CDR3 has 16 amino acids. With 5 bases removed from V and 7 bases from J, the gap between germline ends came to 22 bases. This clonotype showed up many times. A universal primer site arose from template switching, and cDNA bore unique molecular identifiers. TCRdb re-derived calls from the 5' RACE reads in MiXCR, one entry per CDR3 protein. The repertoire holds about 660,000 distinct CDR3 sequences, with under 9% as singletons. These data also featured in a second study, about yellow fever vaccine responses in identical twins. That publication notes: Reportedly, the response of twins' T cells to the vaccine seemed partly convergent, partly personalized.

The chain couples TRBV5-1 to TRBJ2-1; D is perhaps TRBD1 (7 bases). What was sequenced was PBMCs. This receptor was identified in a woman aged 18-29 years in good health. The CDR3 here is CASSPSPSTGRNEQFF. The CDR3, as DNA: TGCGCCAGCAGTCCTTCCCCATCGACAGGGAGGAATGAGCAGTTCTTC.